This note documents a single T cell receptor (beta chain) sequence. This clone has a single count. Its antigen is not yet known. There are no base qualities to consult, and no much larger clone falls within one base. The library came from the immunoSEQ multiplex PCR assay. A mixture of 60 forward primers for TCR Vbeta segments and 13 reverse primers for TCR Jbeta segments was used in the multiplex PCR. Amplification of the CDR3 region of rearranged TCR beta genes was performed with a multiplex PCR assay on genomic DNA. The Illumina HiSeq System was used to sequence the amplified TCR beta libraries as 87-base-pair reads. Regarding the original processing steps: In a later analysis, 80 million or so unique TCR beta chains were counted across the approximately 640 repertoires, and roughly 10 million of these chains were shared by at least two donors. A nearest-neighbor algorithm error-corrected the raw reads and collapsed the reads into unique sequences, merging closely related sequences to remove PCR and sequencing errors. Alignment of CDR3 sequences to IMGT reference sequences was used to assign V, D and J gene segments. For a sequence to be retained, a match of at least six nucleotides to both a V gene segment and a J gene segment was required. A rearrangement counted as productive if the CDR3 had no stop codons and remained in frame with V and J, and every other rearrangement counted as non-productive. CDR3 was defined by IMGT convention, running from the second conserved V-encoded cysteine to the conserved J-encoded phenylalanine. In an earlier analysis of more than 550 of the donors, sequences lacking an unambiguous match to a single V gene segment were excluded. An earlier analysis of fewer than 650 of the donors classified V segments as functional when productive rearrangements were above 56.7% and as segregating when the standard deviation between donors was above 5%. A statistical classification framework was developed to diagnose cytomegalovirus status using the catalog of TCR beta chain sequences. V and J gene assignment, in a later analysis, came from comparing TCR nucleotide sequences with IMGT/GENE-DB human TR gene sequences. In a later analysis, CDR3 sequences and most-parsimonious VDJ recombination scenarios were assigned using the TCRdist pipeline. A later analysis defined each TCR beta chain by its CDR3 amino acid sequence plus V-gene family, and excluded reads lacking a unique V-gene family. To address suspected cross-contamination and a sequencing artifact, a later analysis removed approximately 600 highly shared, low-generation-probability nucleotide sequences. In a later analysis, a clonal expansion index for each public chain was calculated from normalized within-repertoire ranks of inferred template counts. In a later analysis, generation probabilities were computed using a VDJ recombination model fitted to out-of-frame rearrangements, and the results were checked against IGoR. A later analysis scored TCR-TCR, TCR-HLA and TCR-CMV co-occurrence with hypergeometric tests, applying a repertoire-size bias correction to TCR pairs. To estimate false discovery rates, a later analysis permuted the HLA or CMV assignments 20 times. A later analysis grouped co-occurring TCRs with DBSCAN, adding TCRdist sequence similarity when clustering within HLA-allele-positive subsets. Co-occurrence clustering excluded repertoires with fewer than 30,000 or more than 120,000 public chains, plus five with anomalous nucleotide sharing. Here the immuneACCESS table is served through TCRdb, limited to in-frame sequences with V and J called. Missing clones are a known gap in these copies; in checked studies unresolved V genes cover under half, and the rest lacks a known reason. V and J calls and clone size are as listed in that table; D and trimming were resolved from the DNA. The sample table shows 95,000 to 110,000 clones, and over 75% are seen once. In total, the top ten clones hold approximately 5% of the sample.

The cohort consisted of 666 healthy bone marrow donors. At the time of sampling, all cohort members were nominally healthy, though unrecorded immune exposures were likely present. The donor was CMV seropositive and was included in the group of 250 to 300 seropositive cohort members. A peripheral blood sample was collected from each donor, and TCR beta sequencing was performed on peripheral blood mononuclear cells. Genomic DNA extraction from the blood cell samples was performed with the Qiagen DNeasy Blood Extraction Kit. The CDR3 measures 14 amino acids from cysteine to phenylalanine. Just the 42-base CDR3 DNA is kept, in frame starting at base 1. For this chain, trimming is 6 bases at the V end and 4 bases at the J end, and the number of junction bases without a gene match is 8. According to the germline V gene, CDR1 reads MDHEN and CDR2 reads SYDVKM. This entry is derived from a study of cytomegalovirus exposure and HLA in healthy donors (dated by TCRdb to 2015 to 2018). The study in broad terms: An earlier analysis of approximately 590 of the donors reported more than 250 Gb of sequence data and around 110 million unique TCR beta sequences from 150 million to 200 million T cells. Roughly 300 gigabases of sequencing data and around 85 million unique TCR sequences made up an early release that covered nearly 650 HLA-typed donors. Of the roughly 400 genotyped donors, roughly 85% fell in the genetic ancestry cluster associated with self-reported Caucasian donors. The study was designed to test whether signatures of past pathogen exposure could be identified by cataloging public T cell receptors. The study used immunosequencing to profile the T cell repertoires of approximately 640 subjects and linked those repertoires to cytomegalovirus serostatus. Along with the roughly 670-subject first cohort, a separate validation cohort of over a hundred different subjects was used. To predict cytomegalovirus infection status, the study brought together high-throughput TCR immunosequencing, statistical association of individual TCRs with disease status, and machine learning. A later analysis re-analyzed previously published TCR beta repertoires from 650 to 800 donors and added high-resolution HLA genotyping to study TCR occurrence patterns. The later analysis used no new phenotypic data to find candidate immune exposures, relying instead on TCR beta sequences and their occurrence across donors. To decide whether each TCR beta V gene segment behaved as functional or pseudogenic, an earlier analysis of approximately 590 of the donors relied on high-throughput TCR beta sequencing. Alongside the repertoire data, information on donor age, sex, ethnicity and CMV serostatus was compiled. Genome-wide SNP genotypes for about three fifths of the roughly 700 donors were used in a later genetic analysis, which treated that subset as a discovery cohort. All discovery cohort repertoires had been generated using a single sequencing platform. HLA typing included class I and class II loci at four-digit resolution. Typing coverage varied by locus: roughly 629-640 donors for A, B, C, DRB1 and DQB1; approximately 500 for DQA1; over 600 for DPA1; about 450 for DPB1. Four or five DR-DQ haplotypes were treated as single units for association and clustering because of strong linkage in the cohort. Across approximately 400 genotyped donors of the cohort, an average of roughly 200,000 unique TCR beta nucleotide sequences per donor were sequenced, and roughly 20% of those sequences were non-productive.

Study-wide conclusions, independent of this receptor: Compared with equally common non-associated chains, HLA-associated TCR beta chains in a later analysis were more clonally expanded and had lower generation probabilities. A later analysis found that most CMV-associated TCR beta chains appeared HLA-restricted, with HLA associations seemingly driven largely by CMV exposure. A further reported finding was that TCR beta sequences accurately predicted the HLA-A and HLA-B alleles for most subjects in the first cohort. CMV serostatus was the only immune exposure information available for the cohort. A few of the identified cytomegalovirus-associated TCR beta chains were confirmed in vitro to be specific for cytomegalovirus antigens. Across donors, most TCR sequences were observed very rarely, whereas some public TCRs were present in many individuals. Several of the top co-occurrence clusters appeared to be linked to parvovirus B19, influenza, CMV and Epstein-Barr virus, according to a later analysis. A later analysis found that TCR association rates varied across HLA loci, with DRB1 alleles showing the most associated TCRs and HLA-C alleles the fewest. This cohort had only TCR beta chains sequenced, and the lack of alpha or paired-chain data limited which features could be detected. Because HLA typing was unavailable for some donors at each locus, only the typed subset was used in association tests. The classifier was reported to diagnose cytomegalovirus status with high specificity and sensitivity in both the original and validation cohorts. The presence/absence analyses assumed that sequencing depth was roughly uniform across donors, and that assumption may not be true. A total of 164 TCR beta chains were listed by the study as associated with cytomegalovirus. The earlier analysis of a few hundred of the donors excluded some 15 rarely observed V segments, including chromosome 9 orphons, because counts were too low. The authors suggested that the approach could potentially be extended to other disease states and immunological phenotypes. Correlated functional status among segregating V segments might be attributable to linkage disequilibrium, but an unknown experimental factor could not be ruled out. Broadly in line with IMGT annotations, most TCR beta V segments showed up in productive rearrangements about 90% or about 30% of the time in an earlier analysis of several hundred of the donors. A later genetic analysis reported fewer N-insertions in productive TCRs among donors in an Asian-associated ancestry cluster than the roughly 670-donor mean. Strong co-occurrence of HLA alleles, especially DR and DQ, made assigning TCR associations to individual alleles difficult. A later analysis associated about 16,000 TCR beta sequences with specific HLA alleles at a false discovery rate of 0.05. Some IMGT-functional V segments, including TRBV6-2 and TRBV6-3, could not be distinguished by the 87-base-pair reads and were therefore excluded. The sequencing pipeline was judged likely to have produced a cluster of highly shared sequence variants as a technical artifact. In a later genetic analysis, a missense DCLRE1C variant was associated with V-gene and J-gene trimming of TCR beta chains, and the association was replicated in an independent cohort.

The receptor comes from a woman younger than 30 in good health and CMV-seropositive. The specimen was PBMCs. Recombination joined TRBV28 with TRBJ1-1, with 7 bases in between that match TRBD1. CDR3 protein: CASRPGGEITEAFF. The base sequence is TGTGCCAGCAGGCCAGGGGGAGAGATCACTGAAGCTTTCTTT.